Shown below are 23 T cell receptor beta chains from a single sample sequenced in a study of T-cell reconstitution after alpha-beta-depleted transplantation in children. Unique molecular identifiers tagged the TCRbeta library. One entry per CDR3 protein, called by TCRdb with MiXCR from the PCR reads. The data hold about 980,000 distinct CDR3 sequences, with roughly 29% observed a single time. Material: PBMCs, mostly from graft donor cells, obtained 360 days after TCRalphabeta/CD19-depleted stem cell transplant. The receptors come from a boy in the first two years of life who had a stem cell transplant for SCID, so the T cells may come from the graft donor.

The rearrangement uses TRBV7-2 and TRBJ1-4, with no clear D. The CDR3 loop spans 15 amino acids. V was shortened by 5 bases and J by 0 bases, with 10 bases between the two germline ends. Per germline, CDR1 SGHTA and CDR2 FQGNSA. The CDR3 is CASSQLWATNEKLFF. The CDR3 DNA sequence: TGTGCCAGCAGCCAATTGTGGGCAACTAATGAAAAACTGTTTTTT.

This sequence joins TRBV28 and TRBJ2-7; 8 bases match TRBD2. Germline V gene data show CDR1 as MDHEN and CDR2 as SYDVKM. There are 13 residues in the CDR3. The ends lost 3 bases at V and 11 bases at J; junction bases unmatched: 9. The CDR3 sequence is CASSFRGGQGKYF. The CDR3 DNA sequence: TGTGCCAGCAGTTTCCGGGGGGGCCAGGGAAAGTACTTC.

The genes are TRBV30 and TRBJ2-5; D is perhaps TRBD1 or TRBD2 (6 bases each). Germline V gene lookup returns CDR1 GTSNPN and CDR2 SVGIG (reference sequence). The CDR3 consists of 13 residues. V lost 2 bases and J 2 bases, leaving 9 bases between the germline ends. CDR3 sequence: CAWSRGVQETQYF. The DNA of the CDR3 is TGTGCCTGGAGTAGGGGGGTTCAAGAGACCCAGTACTTC.

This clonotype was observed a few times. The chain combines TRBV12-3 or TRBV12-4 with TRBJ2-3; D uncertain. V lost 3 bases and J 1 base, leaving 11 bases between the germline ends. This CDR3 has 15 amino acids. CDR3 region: CASSFARPGTDTQYF. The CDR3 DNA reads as TGTGCCAGCAGTTTCGCCCGACCCGGCACAGATACGCAGTATTTT.

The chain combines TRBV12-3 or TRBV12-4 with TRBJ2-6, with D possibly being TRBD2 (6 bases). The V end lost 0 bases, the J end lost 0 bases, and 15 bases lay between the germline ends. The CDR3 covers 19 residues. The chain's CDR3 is CASSLARRGKPSGANVLTF. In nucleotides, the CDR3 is TGTGCCAGCAGTTTAGCTAGGCGGGGTAAACCCTCTGGGGCCAACGTCCTGACTTTC.

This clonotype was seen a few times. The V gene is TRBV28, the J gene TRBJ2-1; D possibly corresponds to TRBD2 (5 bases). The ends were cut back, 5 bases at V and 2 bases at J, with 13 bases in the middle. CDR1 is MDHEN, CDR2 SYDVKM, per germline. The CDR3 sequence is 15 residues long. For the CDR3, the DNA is TGTGCCAGCAGTGGTCGGGGTCGCGCCTACAATGAGCAGTTCTTC. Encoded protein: CASSGRGRAYNEQFF.

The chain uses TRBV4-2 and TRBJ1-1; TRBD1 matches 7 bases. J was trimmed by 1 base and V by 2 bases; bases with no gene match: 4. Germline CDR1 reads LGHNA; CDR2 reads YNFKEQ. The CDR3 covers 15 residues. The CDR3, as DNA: TGTGCCAGCAGCCAACTGACAGGGAAGAACACTGAAGCTTTCTTT. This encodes CASSQLTGKNTEAFF.

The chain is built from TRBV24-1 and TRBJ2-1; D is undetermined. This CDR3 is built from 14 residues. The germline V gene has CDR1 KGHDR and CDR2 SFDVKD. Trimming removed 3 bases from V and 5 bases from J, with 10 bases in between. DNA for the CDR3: TGTGCCACCAGTGATCCCGATCGGGACAATGAGCAGTTCTTC. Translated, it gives CATSDPDRDNEQFF.

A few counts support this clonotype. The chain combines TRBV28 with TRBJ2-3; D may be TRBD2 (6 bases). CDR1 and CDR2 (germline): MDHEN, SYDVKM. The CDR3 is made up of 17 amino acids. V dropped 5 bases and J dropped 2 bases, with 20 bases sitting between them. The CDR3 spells CASSLGIADRVTDTQYF. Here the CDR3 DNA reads TGTGCCAGCAGTCTGGGTATAGCGGATCGTGTCACAGATACGCAGTATTTT. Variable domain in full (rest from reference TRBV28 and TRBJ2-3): DVKVTQSSRYLVKRTGEKVFLECVQDMDHENMFWYRQDPGLGLRLIYFSYDVKMKEKGDIPEGYSVSREKKERFSLILESASTNQTSMYLCASSLGIADRVTDTQYFGPGTRLTVL.

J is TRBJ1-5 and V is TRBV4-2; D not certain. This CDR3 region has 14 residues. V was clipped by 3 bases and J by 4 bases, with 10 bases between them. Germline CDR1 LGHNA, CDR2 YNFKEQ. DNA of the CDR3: TGTGCCAGCAGCCAGGATACGCGTAATCAGCCCCAGCATTTT. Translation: CASSQDTRNQPQHF.

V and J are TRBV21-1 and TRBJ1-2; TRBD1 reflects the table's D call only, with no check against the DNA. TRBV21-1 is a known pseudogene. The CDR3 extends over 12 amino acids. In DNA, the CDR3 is TGTGCCAGCAGCACCGGACAGGGTGGCTACACCTTC. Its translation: CASSTGQGGYTF.

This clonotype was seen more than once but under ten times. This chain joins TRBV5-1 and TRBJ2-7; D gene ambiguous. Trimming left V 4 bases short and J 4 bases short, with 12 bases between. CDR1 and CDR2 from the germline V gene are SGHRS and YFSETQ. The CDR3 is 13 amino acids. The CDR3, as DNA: TGCGCCAGCAGCCCCGATTCCGGATACGAGCAGTACTTC. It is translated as CASSPDSGYEQYF. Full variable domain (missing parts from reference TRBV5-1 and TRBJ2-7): KAGVTQTPRYLIKTRGQQVTLSCSPISGHRSVSWYQQTPGQGLQFLFEYFSETQRNKGNFPGRFSGRQFSNSRSEMNVSTLELGDSALYLCASSPDSGYEQYFGPGTRLTVT.

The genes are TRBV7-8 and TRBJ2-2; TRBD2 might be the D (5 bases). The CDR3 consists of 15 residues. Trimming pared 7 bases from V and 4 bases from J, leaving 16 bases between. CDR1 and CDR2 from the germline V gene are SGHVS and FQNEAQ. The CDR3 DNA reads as TGTGCCAGCACCGACCCGGGAAAAATCACCGGGGAGCTGTTTTTT. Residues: CASTDPGKITGELFF.

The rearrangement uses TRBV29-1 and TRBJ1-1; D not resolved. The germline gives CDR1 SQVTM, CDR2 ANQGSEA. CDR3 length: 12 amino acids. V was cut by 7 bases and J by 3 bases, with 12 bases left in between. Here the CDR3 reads CSAGLGDTEAFF. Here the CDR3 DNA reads TGCAGCGCCGGCCTCGGGGACACTGAAGCTTTCTTT.

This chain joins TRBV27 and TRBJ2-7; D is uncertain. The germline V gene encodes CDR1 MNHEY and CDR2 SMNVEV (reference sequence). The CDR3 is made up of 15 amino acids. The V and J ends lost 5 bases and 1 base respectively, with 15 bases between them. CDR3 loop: CASSPMLGISYEQYF. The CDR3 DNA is TGTGCCAGCAGTCCGATGCTAGGGATTTCCTACGAGCAGTACTTC.

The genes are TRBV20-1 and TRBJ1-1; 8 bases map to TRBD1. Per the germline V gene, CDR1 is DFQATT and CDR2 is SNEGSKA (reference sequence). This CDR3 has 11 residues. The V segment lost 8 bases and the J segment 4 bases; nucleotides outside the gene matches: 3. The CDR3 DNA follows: TGCAGTAACAGGGGGAGCACTGAAGCTTTCTTT. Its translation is CSNRGSTEAFF.

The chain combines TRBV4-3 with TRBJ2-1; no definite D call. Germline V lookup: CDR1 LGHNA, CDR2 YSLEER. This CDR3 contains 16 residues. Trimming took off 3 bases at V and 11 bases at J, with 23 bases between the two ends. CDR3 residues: CASSHSLTGLRRQQFF. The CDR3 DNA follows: TGCGCCAGCAGCCACTCCCTTACTGGGCTACGTAGGCAGCAGTTCTTC.

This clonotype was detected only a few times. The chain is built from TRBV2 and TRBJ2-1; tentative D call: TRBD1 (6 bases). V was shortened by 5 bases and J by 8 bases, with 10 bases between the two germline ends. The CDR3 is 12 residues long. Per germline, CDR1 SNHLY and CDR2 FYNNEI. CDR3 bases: TGTGCCAGCAGTCCCAACAGGGATGAGCAGTTCTTC. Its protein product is CASSPNRDEQFF.

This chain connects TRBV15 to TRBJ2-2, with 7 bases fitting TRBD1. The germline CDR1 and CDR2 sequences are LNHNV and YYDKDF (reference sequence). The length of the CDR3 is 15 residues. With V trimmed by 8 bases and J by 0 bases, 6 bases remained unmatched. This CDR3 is CATGTGTANTGELFF. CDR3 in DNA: TGTGCCACCGGTACCGGGACAGCGAACACCGGGGAGCTGTTTTTT.

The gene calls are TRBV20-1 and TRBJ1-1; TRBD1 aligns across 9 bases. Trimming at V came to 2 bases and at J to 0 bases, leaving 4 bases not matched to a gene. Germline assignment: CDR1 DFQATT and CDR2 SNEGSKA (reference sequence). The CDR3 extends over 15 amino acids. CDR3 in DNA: TGCAGTGCTAGACGACAGGGGGGGTTGAACACTGAAGCTTTCTTT. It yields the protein CSARRQGGLNTEAFF.

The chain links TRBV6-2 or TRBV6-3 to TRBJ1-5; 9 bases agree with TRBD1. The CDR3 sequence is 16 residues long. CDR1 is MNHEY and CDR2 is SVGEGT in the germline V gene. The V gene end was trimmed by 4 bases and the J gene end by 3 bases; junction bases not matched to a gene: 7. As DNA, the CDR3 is TGTGCCAGCAGTTCCTTAGGGACAGGGATCAATCAGCCCCAGCATTTT. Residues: CASSSLGTGINQPQHF.

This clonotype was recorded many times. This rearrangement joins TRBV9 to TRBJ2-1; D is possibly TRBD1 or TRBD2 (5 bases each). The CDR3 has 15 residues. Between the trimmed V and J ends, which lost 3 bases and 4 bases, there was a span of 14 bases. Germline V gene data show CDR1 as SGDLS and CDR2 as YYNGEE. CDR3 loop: CASSAAGTVYNEQFF. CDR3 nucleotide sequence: TGTGCCAGCAGCGCCGCCGGGACCGTGTACAATGAGCAGTTCTTC. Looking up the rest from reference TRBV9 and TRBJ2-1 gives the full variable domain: DSGVTQTPKHLITATGQRVTLRCSPRSGDLSVYWYQQSLDQGLQFLIQYYNGEERAKGNILERFSAQQFPDLHSELNLSSLELGDSALYFCASSAAGTVYNEQFFGPGTRLTVL.

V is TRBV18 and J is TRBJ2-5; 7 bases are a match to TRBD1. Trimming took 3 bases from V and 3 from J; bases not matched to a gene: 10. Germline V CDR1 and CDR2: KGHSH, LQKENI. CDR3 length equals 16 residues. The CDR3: CASSPLPGQRKETQYF. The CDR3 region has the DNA TGTGCCAGCTCACCCCTGCCGGGACAGAGGAAAGAGACCCAGTACTTC. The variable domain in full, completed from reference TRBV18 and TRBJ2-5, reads NAGVMQNPRHLVRRRGQEARLRCSPMKGHSHVYWYRQLPEEGLKFMVYLQKENIIDESGMPKERFSAEFPKEGPSILRIQQVVRGDSAAYFCASSPLPGQRKETQYFGPGTRLLVL.